The rows below give T cell receptor beta chains drawn from one sample of a study of cytomegalovirus exposure and HLA in healthy donors. Measured with immunoSEQ multiplex PCR; TCRdb has only the in-frame clones, and not every one. The sample has about 180,000 clones, about four fifths seen once; the top ten hold under 2%. Sequencing input: PBMCs. Receptors were obtained from a young woman in good health and CMV-seronegative. The CDR3 runs from the conserved cysteine through the conserved F or W. A D gene is named only where the DNA matches it firmly. Size is stated for part of the rows, as once, few or many counts, or as a class when the clone is expanded.

J | size | D | V | CDR3 | DNA
TRBJ1-5 | - | TRBD1 | TRBV19 | CASSIDGDRNQPQHF | TGTGCCAGTAGTATAGATGGGGACAGGAATCAGCCCCAGCATTTT
TRBJ2-7 | - | TRBD1 | TRBV6-5 | CASSYTGTGGLQGQYF | TGTGCCAGCAGTTACACCGGGACAGGGGGCTTGCAAGGGCAGTACTTC
TRBJ1-1 | - | - | TRBV10-2 | CASSEIGREAFF | TGCGCCAGCAGTGAAATAGGCAGGGAAGCTTTCTTT
TRBJ1-2 | - | - | TRBV25-1 | CASSESGAAEDYGYTF | TGTGCCAGCAGTGAATCAGGGGCAGCGGAGGATTATGGCTACACCTTC
TRBJ2-7 | - | TRBD1 | TRBV9 | CASSGEGTGFYEQYF | TGTGCCAGCAGCGGGGAGGGGACAGGGTTCTACGAGCAGTACTTC
TRBJ2-1 | - | TRBD1 | TRBV12-5 | CASGPRPDWTGTYNEQFF | TGTGCTAGTGGTCCCCGACCTGATTGGACAGGGACCTACAATGAGCAGTTCTTC
TRBJ2-3 | - | - | TRBV10-2 | CASSLTTRDTQYF | TGCGCCAGCAGTCTCACTACAAGGGATACGCAGTATTTT
TRBJ2-1 | - | TRBD2 | TRBV10-1 | CASSPGALAGGKYNEQFF | TGCGCCAGCAGTCCGGGCGCGCTAGCGGGGGGGAAGTACAATGAGCAGTTCTTC
TRBJ2-2 | - | - | TRBV7-2 | CASSLAFSGNGELFF | TGTGCCAGCAGCTTAGCTTTTTCAGGGAACGGGGAGCTGTTTTTT
TRBJ2-3 | - | - | TRBV19 | CASSIRPTTGTQYF | TGTGCCAGTAGTATTCGACCAACTACGGGTACGCAGTATTTT
TRBJ2-3 | - | TRBD1 | TRBV5-8 | CASSFGTGEPDTQYF | TGTGCCAGCAGTTTCGGGACAGGGGAACCGGATACGCAGTATTTT
TRBJ1-1 | - | - | TRBV6-6 | CASSNRVYTEAFF | TGTGCCAGCAGCAACAGGGTTTACACTGAAGCTTTCTTT
TRBJ1-4 | - | - | TRBV5-1 | CASSRLGGAPNEKLFF | TGCGCCAGCAGCCGGCTGGGGGGTGCCCCGAATGAAAAACTGTTTTTT
TRBJ2-7 | - | - | TRBV6-6 | CASRPTGSYEQYF | TGTGCCAGCAGACCGACAGGTTCCTACGAGCAGTACTTC
TRBJ2-7 | - | TRBD2 | TRBV7-9 | CASSLVAGGEQYF | TGTGCCAGCAGCCTGGTAGCGGGGGGCGAGCAGTACTTC
TRBJ2-1 | - | - | TRBV6-1 | CASMGGGAQYNEQFF | TGTGCCAGCATGGGAGGAGGGGCCCAATACAATGAGCAGTTCTTC
TRBJ1-2 | - | - | TRBV6-5 | CVSGRINYGYTF | TGTGTTTCAGGGAGGATCAACTATGGCTACACCTTC
TRBJ2-1 | - | - | TRBV11-2 | CASSLSSFGEQFF | TGTGCCAGCAGCTTATCTAGTTTCGGTGAGCAGTTCTTC
TRBJ2-3 | - | TRBD2 | TRBV2 | CASSRPAGGLSDTQYF | TGTGCCAGCAGCCGGCCAGCGGGGGGGCTGTCAGATACGCAGTATTTT
TRBJ1-4 | - | TRBD1 | TRBV18 | CASSPLDRGHNEKLFF | TGTGCCAGCTCACCACTAGACAGGGGACATAATGAAAAACTGTTTTTT
TRBJ2-4 | - | TRBD1 | TRBV4-2 | CASSQAAGGSDFIQYF | TGTGCCAGCAGCCAAGCGGCAGGGGGTTCGGATTTCATTCAGTACTTC
TRBJ2-7 | - | - | TRBV4-2 | CASSQGGVFYEQYF | TGTGCCAGCAGCCAAGGGGGGGTGTTCTACGAGCAGTACTTC
TRBJ2-1 | once | TRBD2 | TRBV6-4 | CASSALSGRAYNEQFF | TGTGCCAGCAGTGCTCTTTCGGGGAGGGCCTACAATGAGCAGTTCTTC
TRBJ2-7 | - | - | TRBV15 | CATSRGNMARDGYEQYF | TGTGCCACCAGCAGAGGGAACATGGCCCGGGATGGCTACGAGCAGTACTTC
TRBJ2-5 | - | - | TRBV5-1 | CASSLAGTQETQYF | TGCGCCAGCAGCTTGGCAGGAACACAAGAGACCCAGTACTTC
TRBJ1-5 | - | - | TRBV21-1 | CASSKRGRGQQNQPQHF | TGTGCCAGCAGCAAAAGGGGCAGGGGGCAGCAAAATCAGCCCCAGCATTTT
TRBJ1-5 | - | - | TRBV7-9 | CASSLGPGGVRPQHF | TGTGCCAGCAGCTTAGGTCCGGGGGGTGTTCGGCCCCAGCATTTT
TRBJ2-1 | - | - | TRBV18 | CASSPSWGEDNEQFF | TGTGCCAGCTCACCATCTTGGGGGGAGGACAATGAGCAGTTCTTC
TRBJ1-6 | - | - | TRBV5-1 | CASSSPSGSPLHF | TGCGCCAGCAGCTCTCCGAGCGGTTCACCCCTCCACTTT
TRBJ1-1 | - | TRBD1 | TRBV2 | CARRRDSDTEAFF | TGTGCCAGAAGACGGGACAGTGACACTGAAGCTTTCTTT
TRBJ2-3 | few | - | TRBV29-1 | CSIRGAGTFYQYF | TGCAGCATTAGAGGGGCCGGGACTTTTTATCAGTATTTT
TRBJ1-4 | - | - | TRBV6-6 | CASIQGLTNEKLFF | TGTGCCAGCATCCAGGGTTTGACTAATGAAAAACTGTTTTTT
TRBJ1-6 | few | - | TRBV6-4 | CASSDSENSPLHF | TGTGCCAGCAGTGACTCTGAGAATTCACCCCTCCACTTT
TRBJ2-7 | few | - | TRBV6-1 | CASSEQGTYEQYF | TGTGCCAGCAGTGAACAGGGGACCTACGAGCAGTACTTC
TRBJ1-4 | - | - | TRBV6-1 | CASLLREKLFF | TGTGCCAGCCTCCTGAGAGAAAAACTGTTTTTT
TRBJ1-5 | - | - | TRBV10-3 | CATSETGAAGQPQHF | TGTGCCACCAGTGAGACTGGGGCAGCGGGACAGCCCCAGCATTTT
TRBJ1-6 | - | TRBD1 | TRBV6-1 | CAISYTGVSNSPLHF | TGTGCCATATCCTATACAGGGGTTTCTAATTCACCCCTCCACTTT
TRBJ2-7 | few | - | TRBV5-8 | CASSLRTSQYEQYF | TGTGCCAGCAGCTTGAGGACTTCCCAATACGAGCAGTACTTC
TRBJ1-1 | once | - | TRBV21-1 | CASSQETGNTEAFF | TGTGCCAGCAGCCAGGAGACAGGTAACACTGAAGCTTTCTTT
TRBJ2-1 | - | TRBD2 | TRBV7-3 | CASSPRTSGGVTNEQFF | TGTGCCAGCAGCCCTCGGACTAGCGGGGGGGTTACGAATGAGCAGTTCTTC
TRBJ2-3 | - | - | TRBV7-6 | CASSLGDRTDTQYF | TGTGCCAGCAGCTTAGGAGACAGGACAGATACGCAGTATTTT
TRBJ1-1 | - | - | TRBV27 | CASSSQRGGTEAFF | TGTGCCAGCAGTTCCCAGAGGGGGGGTACTGAAGCTTTCTTT
TRBJ2-7 | once | TRBD2 | TRBV5-1 | CASSSGLAGGRYDEQYF | TGCGCCAGCAGCTCGGGACTAGCGGGGGGGCGGTATGACGAGCAGTACTTC
TRBJ1-2 | - | - | TRBV19 | CASSIGVRYGYTF | TGTGCCAGTAGTATTGGAGTGAGGTATGGCTACACCTTC
TRBJ1-5 | - | TRBD1 | TRBV7-2 | CASSPPQGVGNQPQHF | TGTGCCAGCAGTCCTCCACAGGGGGTAGGCAATCAGCCCCAGCATTTT
TRBJ1-6 | - | - | TRBV4-2 | CASSQEGGVENSPLHF | TGTGCCAGCAGCCAGGAGGGGGGGGTAGAAAATTCACCCCTCCACTTT